The next 20 T cell receptor beta chains were all read from a single sample in a study of human T cells and chemical hapten exposure. Sample time point: healthy volunteer bleed at 2 weeks. The study extracted total RNA from unfractionated whole blood. TCRdb fed the RACE reads into MiXCR, producing one record per CDR3 protein. The sample records around 130,000 distinct CDR3 sequences, roughly 9.5% being singletons. The specimen sequenced was whole blood. The receptors here all came from a male donor in good health. Some clones in this sample may be carry-over from other donors' samples.

This clonotype appeared many times. The J gene is TRBJ2-5, the V gene TRBV20-1; D is perhaps TRBD1 (5 bases). The germline CDR1 and CDR2 sequences are DFQATT and SNEGSKA (reference sequence). V lost 2 bases, J lost 4 bases, and 11 bases lay in between. The CDR3 loop spans 13 amino acids. Here the CDR3 DNA reads TGCAGTGCTAGATCGACAGTCATAGAGACCCAGTACTTC. This translates into CSARSTVIETQYF.

This clonotype was counted between two and nine times. This chain uses TRBV11-1 with TRBJ2-5; the match to TRBD1 covers 10 bases. V was clipped by 4 bases and J by 4 bases; unmatched bases: 12. The CDR3 has 17 amino acids. In germline, CDR1 is SGHAT, CDR2 FQDESV (reference sequence). CDR3 loop: CASSSLSGQGLGETQYF. In DNA form, the CDR3 reads TGTGCCAGCAGCTCATTATCGGGACAGGGGCTCGGAGAGACCCAGTACTTC.

This clonotype was observed a few times. The chain carries TRBV15 and TRBJ1-5, with D tentatively TRBD1 (5 bases). The germline V and J ends were trimmed by 1 base and 0 bases, with 16 bases remaining between them. This CDR3 spans 18 amino acids. Germline loops: CDR1 LNHNV, CDR2 YYDKDF (reference sequence). The CDR3 is CATSRGGPETDSNQPQHF. In DNA form, the CDR3 reads TGTGCCACCAGCAGAGGAGGTCCTGAGACAGATAGCAATCAGCCCCAGCATTTT.

This chain links TRBV5-5 with TRBJ1-5; D might be TRBD1 (6 bases). The V end lost 4 bases, the J end lost 3 bases, and 11 bases lay between the germline ends. This CDR3 spans 14 amino acids. From germline, CDR1 is SGHKS and CDR2 YYEKEE (reference sequence). The CDR3 here is CASSLDSFNQPQHF. CDR3 in DNA: TGTGCCAGCAGCCTGGACAGTTTCAATCAGCCCCAGCATTTT.

The chain joins TRBV7-9 to TRBJ1-4; TRBD1 might be the D (6 bases). CDR1 and CDR2 (germline): SEHNR, FQNEAQ (reference sequence). There are 15 residues in the CDR3. V dropped 5 bases and J dropped 7 bases, with 17 bases sitting between them. Here the CDR3 DNA reads TGTGCCAGCAGCCCTCCCGGGAGGACAGTTGAAAAACTGTTTTTT. As protein: CASSPPGRTVEKLFF.

V and J are TRBV20-1 and TRBJ1-2, with TRBD1 matching over 8 bases. The CDR3 length is 12 residues. Trimming took 6 bases from V and 3 from J; bases not matched to a gene: 3. The V gene's germline CDR1 is DFQATT and CDR2 SNEGSKA (reference sequence). This CDR3 is CSAQTGDYGYTF. For the CDR3, the DNA is TGCAGTGCACAGACAGGGGACTATGGCTACACCTTC.

Many counts were recorded for this clonotype. The chain uses TRBV6-5 and TRBJ1-6; 9 bases align to TRBD1. The germline V gene encodes CDR1 MNHEY and CDR2 SVGAGI. The V segment lost 6 bases and the J segment 9 bases; nucleotides outside the gene matches: 9. This CDR3 has 15 residues. The CDR3 spells CASSSTGQGISPLHF. DNA for the CDR3: TGTGCCAGCAGCAGTACGGGACAGGGTATTTCACCCCTCCACTTT.

This clonotype was seen many times. The chain links TRBV6-2 or TRBV6-3 to TRBJ1-2, with a tentative D call TRBD1 (5 bases). The ends were cut back, 7 bases at V and 0 bases at J, with 12 bases in the middle. Germline values: CDR1 MNHEY, CDR2 SVGEGT. The CDR3 totals 14 residues. CDR3 amino acids: CASTEDTANYGYTF. The CDR3 DNA reads TGTGCCAGCACCGAGGACACCGCTAACTATGGCTACACCTTC.

The gene calls are TRBV20-1 and TRBJ2-1, with D possibly TRBD1 on 6 matching bases. The germline V gene encodes CDR1 DFQATT and CDR2 SNEGSKA (reference sequence). With 4 bases removed from V and 2 bases from J, the gap between germline ends came to 18 bases. This CDR3 is 16 amino acids long. For the CDR3, the DNA is TGCAGTGCTACCAACCCACAGGGAGTAACCTACAATGAGCAGTTCTTC. It specifies CSATNPQGVTYNEQFF.

This clonotype appeared a few times. The CDR3 is CASSLQGKTEAFF. The CDR3 DNA reads as TGTGCCAGCAGCCTACAGGGAAAGACTGAAGCTTTCTTT. The rearrangement joins TRBV7-2 to TRBJ1-1, with D perhaps TRBD1 (6 bases). From germline, CDR1 is SGHTA and CDR2 FQGNSA. V lost 5 bases, J lost 5 bases, and 12 bases lay in between. CDR3 length equals 13 residues.

This clonotype was observed a few times. V usage is TRBV10-3 and J usage is TRBJ1-5, with TRBD1 matching 9 bases. V gave up 10 bases and J gave up 0 bases; unmatched junction bases: 13. CDR3 length: 17 residues. The germline CDR1 and CDR2 sequences are ENHRY and SYGVKD. CDR3: CATTPTGGPYSNQPQHF. In DNA, the CDR3 is TGTGCCACCACCCCAACAGGGGGCCCTTATAGCAATCAGCCCCAGCATTTT.

This clonotype was observed a handful of times. V is TRBV5-6 and J is TRBJ2-5; tentatively, D is TRBD1 or TRBD2 (6 bases each). The CDR3 runs to 14 residues. CDR1 SGHDT and CDR2 YYEEEE come from the germline V gene. V lost 1 base to trimming and J lost 5 bases, with 12 bases between them. The CDR3 region has the DNA TGTGCCAGCAGCTTGTTCCGGGGGCGTGAGACCCAGTACTTC. Translated, it gives CASSLFRGRETQYF.

This clonotype was observed at least ten times. The chain is built from TRBV12-3 or TRBV12-4 and TRBJ2-3; 16 nucleotides line up with TRBD2. V lost 5 bases to trimming and J lost 4 bases; unmatched junction nucleotides: 9. The CDR3 totals 18 residues. CDR3 coding DNA: TGTGCCAGCAGTCCCGGGACTAGCGGGAGGGCCCCGGCAGATACGCAGTATTTT. This translates into CASSPGTSGRAPADTQYF.

This clonotype was detected only a few times. This rearrangement joins TRBV12-3 or TRBV12-4 to TRBJ2-4, with 8 bases identical to TRBD1. J was trimmed by 1 base and V by 6 bases; bases with no gene match: 5. The CDR3 has 15 residues. The CDR3 nucleotides read TGTGCCAGCAGGCAGGGGGCTCGGGCCAAAAACATTCAGTACTTC. Its protein product is CASRQGARAKNIQYF.

V usage is TRBV25-1 and J usage is TRBJ1-5; D is unclear. This CDR3 spans 12 amino acids. The germline V gene encodes CDR1 MGHDK and CDR2 SYGVNS. The V end lost 6 bases, the J end lost 4 bases, and 7 bases lay between the germline ends. The CDR3 nucleotides read TGTGCCAGCAGGGACGAGAATCAGCCCCAGCATTTT. Residues: CASRDENQPQHF.

The V gene is TRBV2, the J gene TRBJ2-7; D ambiguous. Trimming removed 2 bases at V and 0 bases at J, with 2 bases between. The CDR3 extends over 12 amino acids. Germline-derived CDR1 and CDR2 are SNHLY and FYNNEI. CDR3 region: CASSENSYEQYF. CDR3 coding DNA: TGTGCCAGCAGTGAAAACTCCTACGAGCAGTACTTC.

This clonotype was found a few times. The V call is TRBV7-2, the J call TRBJ1-5; TRBD1 might be the D (6 bases). There are 15 residues in the CDR3. Looked up from germline, CDR1 is SGHTA and CDR2 is FQGNSA. V lost 3 bases to trimming and J lost 3 bases, with 12 bases between them. CDR3 nucleotide sequence: TGTGCCAGCAGCTTTGAAGGGGGAAACAATCAGCCCCAGCATTTT. Its translation is CASSFEGGNNQPQHF.

This rearrangement joins TRBV20-1 to TRBJ2-5; no firm D call. Trimming pared 1 base from V and 1 base from J, leaving 10 bases between. The CDR3 has 14 residues. Germline V gene data show CDR1 as DFQATT and CDR2 as SNEGSKA (reference sequence). CDR3 coding DNA: TGCAGTGCTAGAGTACCAGGCCGCCAAGAGACCCAGTACTTC. This gives the protein CSARVPGRQETQYF.

The V call is TRBV2, the J call TRBJ2-3; TRBD1 aligns across 10 bases. The CDR3 is 14 residues long. The junction had 4 bases not matched to a gene; V was cut back by 3 bases and J by 7 bases. The germline V gene encodes CDR1 SNHLY and CDR2 FYNNEI. The CDR3 bases are TGTGCCAGCAGTGACGGGGGACAGGGGAATACGCAGTATTTT. Protein sequence: CASSDGGQGNTQYF.

This clonotype was counted at least ten times. J is TRBJ2-3 and V is TRBV20-1; 8 bases fit TRBD2. This CDR3 has 15 amino acids. Trimming cost V 1 base and J 5 bases; bases outside gene matches: 8. Looked up from germline, CDR1 is DFQATT and CDR2 is SNEGSKA (reference sequence). Here the CDR3 reads CSARAPGGQVDTQYF. The CDR3 DNA is TGCAGTGCTAGAGCGCCGGGGGGGCAGGTAGATACGCAGTATTTT.